This TCR beta chain came from a study of Ad26.COV2.S vaccination and SARS-CoV-2 variants. General study results and limits: It was reported that spike-specific CD8+ and CD4+ T cell responses were substantially broad after vaccination.

The germline V gene encodes CDR1 SNHLY and CDR2 FYNNEI. V was pared by 6 bases and J by 7 bases, with 21 bases between. The CDR3 runs to 16 residues. Using immunoSEQ multiplex PCR, the repertoire was profiled, and TCRdb retains in-frame clones only, with some absent. The repertoire holds 350,000 to 400,000 clones, with around 91% as singletons. Points on this clone: Its antigen is as yet unknown.

Treatment indicated: about 20 received Ad26.COV2.S at low or high dose, single or two shots; about 5 received placebo; per-sample allocation not given. Samples analyzed were those drawn on day 63 after the first vaccine or placebo injection. Built on an Ad26 vector, the vaccine expressed Wuhan-strain SARS-CoV-2 spike. The specimen comprised peripheral blood, sampled in a trial of Ad26.COV2.S vaccine versus placebo. This sequence joins TRBV2 and TRBJ1-4, with D maybe TRBD1 (5 bases). The TCR sequence derives from a person aged 18-60 years who received the Ad26.COV2.S COVID-19 vaccine or a placebo. The CDR3 loop reads CASSRGGTGIGEKLFF. CDR3 bases: TGTGCCAGCAGCCGGGGCGGTACAGGTATAGGTGAAAAACTGTTTTTT.